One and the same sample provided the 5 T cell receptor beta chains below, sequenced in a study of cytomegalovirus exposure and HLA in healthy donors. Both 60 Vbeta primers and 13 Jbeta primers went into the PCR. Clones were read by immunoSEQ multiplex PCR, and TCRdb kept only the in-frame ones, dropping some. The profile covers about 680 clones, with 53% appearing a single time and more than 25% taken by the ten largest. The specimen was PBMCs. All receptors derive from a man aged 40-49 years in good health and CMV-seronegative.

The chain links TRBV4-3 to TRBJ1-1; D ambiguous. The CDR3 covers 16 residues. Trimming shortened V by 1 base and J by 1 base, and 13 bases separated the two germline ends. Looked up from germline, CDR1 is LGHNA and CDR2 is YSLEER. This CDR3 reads CASSQGAQRPNTEAFF. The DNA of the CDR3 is TGCGCCAGCAGCCAAGGGGCACAGAGACCGAACACTGAAGCTTTCTTT.

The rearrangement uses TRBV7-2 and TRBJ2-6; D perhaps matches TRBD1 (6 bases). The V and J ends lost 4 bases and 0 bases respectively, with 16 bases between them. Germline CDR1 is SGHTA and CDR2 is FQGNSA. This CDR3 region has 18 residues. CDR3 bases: TGTGCCAGCAGCTCATATTGGACAGTCAACTCTGGGGCCAACGTCCTGACTTTC. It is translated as CASSSYWTVNSGANVLTF.

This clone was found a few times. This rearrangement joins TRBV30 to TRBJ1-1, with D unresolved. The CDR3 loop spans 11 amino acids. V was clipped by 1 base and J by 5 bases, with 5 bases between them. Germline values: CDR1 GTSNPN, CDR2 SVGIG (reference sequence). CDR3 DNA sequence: TGTGCCTGGAGTGCCCCGACTGAAGCTTTCTTT. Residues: CAWSAPTEAFF.

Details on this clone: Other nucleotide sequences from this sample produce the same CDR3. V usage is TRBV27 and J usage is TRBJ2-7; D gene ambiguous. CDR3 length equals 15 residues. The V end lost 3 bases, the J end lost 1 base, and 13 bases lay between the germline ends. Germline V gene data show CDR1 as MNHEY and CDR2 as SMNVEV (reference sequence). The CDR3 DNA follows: TGTGCCAGCAGTTTTAGGCTGGCGGCTTCCTACGAGCAGTACTTC. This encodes CASSFRLAASYEQYF.

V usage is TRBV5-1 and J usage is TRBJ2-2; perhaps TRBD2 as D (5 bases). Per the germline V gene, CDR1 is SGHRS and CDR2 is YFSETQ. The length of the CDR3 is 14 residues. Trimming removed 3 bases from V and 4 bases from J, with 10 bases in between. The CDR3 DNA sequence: TGCGCCAGCAGCTGGCGGGCCATCACCGGGGAGCTGTTTTTT. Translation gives CASSWRAITGELFF.